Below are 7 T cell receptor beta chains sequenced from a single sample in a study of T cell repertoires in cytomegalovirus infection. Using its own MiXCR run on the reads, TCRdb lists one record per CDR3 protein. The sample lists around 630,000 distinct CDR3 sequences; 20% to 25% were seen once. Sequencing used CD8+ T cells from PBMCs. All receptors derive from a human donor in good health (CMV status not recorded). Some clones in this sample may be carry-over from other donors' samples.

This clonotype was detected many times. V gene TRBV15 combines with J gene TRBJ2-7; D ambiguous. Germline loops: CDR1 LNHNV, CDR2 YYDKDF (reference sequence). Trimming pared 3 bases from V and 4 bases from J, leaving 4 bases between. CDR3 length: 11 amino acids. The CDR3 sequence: CATSRGYEQYF. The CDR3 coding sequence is TGTGCCACCAGCAGGGGTTACGAGCAGTACTTC.

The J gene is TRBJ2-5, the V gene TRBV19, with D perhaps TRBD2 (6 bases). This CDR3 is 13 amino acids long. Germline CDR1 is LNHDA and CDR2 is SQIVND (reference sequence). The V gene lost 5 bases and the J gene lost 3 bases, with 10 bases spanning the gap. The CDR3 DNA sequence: TGTGCCAGTAGTTGGGGGGACGAAGAGACCCAGTACTTC. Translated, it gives CASSWGDEETQYF.

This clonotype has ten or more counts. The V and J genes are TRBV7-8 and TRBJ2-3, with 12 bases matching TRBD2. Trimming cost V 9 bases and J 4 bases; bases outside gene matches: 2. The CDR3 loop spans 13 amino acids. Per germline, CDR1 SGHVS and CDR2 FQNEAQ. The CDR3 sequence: CASGLAGSDTQYF. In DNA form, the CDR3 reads TGTGCCAGTGGACTAGCGGGGTCAGATACGCAGTATTTT.

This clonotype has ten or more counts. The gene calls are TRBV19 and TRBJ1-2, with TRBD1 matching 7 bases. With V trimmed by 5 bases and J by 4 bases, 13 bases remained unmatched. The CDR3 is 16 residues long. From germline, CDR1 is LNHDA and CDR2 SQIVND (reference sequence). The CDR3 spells CASSPSRRQGLYGYTF. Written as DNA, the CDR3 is TGTGCCAGTAGTCCCTCTCGAAGACAGGGCCTCTATGGCTACACCTTC.

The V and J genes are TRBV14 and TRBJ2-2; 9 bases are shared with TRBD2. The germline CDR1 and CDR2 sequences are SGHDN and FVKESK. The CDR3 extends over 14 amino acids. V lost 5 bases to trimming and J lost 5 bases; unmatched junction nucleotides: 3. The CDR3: CASSDGLATGELFF. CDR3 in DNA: TGTGCCAGCAGCGACGGACTAGCGACCGGGGAGCTGTTTTTT.

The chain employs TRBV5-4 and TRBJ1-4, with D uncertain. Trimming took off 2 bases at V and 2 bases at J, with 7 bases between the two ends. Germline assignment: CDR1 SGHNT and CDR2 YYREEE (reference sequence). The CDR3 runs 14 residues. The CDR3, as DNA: TGTGCCAGCAGCTTAATGGAGACTAATGAAAAACTGTTTTTT. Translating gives CASSLMETNEKLFF. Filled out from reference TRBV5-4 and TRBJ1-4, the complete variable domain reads ETGVTQSPTHLIKTRGQQVTLRCSSQSGHNTVSWYQQALGQGPQFIFQYYREEENGRGNFPPRFSGLQFPNYSSELNVNALELDDSALYLCASSLMETNEKLFFGSGTQLSVL.

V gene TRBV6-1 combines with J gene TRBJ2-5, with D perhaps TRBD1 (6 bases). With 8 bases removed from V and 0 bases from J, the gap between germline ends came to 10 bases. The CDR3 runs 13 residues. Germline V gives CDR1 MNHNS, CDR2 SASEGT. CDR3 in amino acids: CASEGEYQETQYF. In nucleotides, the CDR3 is TGTGCCAGCGAGGGGGAGTACCAAGAGACCCAGTACTTC.